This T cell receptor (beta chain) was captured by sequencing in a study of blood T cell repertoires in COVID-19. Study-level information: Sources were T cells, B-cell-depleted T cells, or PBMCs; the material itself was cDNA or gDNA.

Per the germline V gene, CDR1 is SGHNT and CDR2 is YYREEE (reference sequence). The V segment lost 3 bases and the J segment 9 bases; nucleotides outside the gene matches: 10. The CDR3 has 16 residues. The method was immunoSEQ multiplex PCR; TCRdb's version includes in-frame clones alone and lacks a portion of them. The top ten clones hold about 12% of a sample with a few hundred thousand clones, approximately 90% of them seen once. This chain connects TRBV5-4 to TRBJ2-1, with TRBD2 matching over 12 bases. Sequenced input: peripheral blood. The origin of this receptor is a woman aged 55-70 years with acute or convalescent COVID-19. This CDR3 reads CASSSLAGGPSGEQFF. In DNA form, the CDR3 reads TGTGCCAGCAGCTCCCTAGCGGGAGGGCCCTCTGGTGAGCAGTTCTTC.